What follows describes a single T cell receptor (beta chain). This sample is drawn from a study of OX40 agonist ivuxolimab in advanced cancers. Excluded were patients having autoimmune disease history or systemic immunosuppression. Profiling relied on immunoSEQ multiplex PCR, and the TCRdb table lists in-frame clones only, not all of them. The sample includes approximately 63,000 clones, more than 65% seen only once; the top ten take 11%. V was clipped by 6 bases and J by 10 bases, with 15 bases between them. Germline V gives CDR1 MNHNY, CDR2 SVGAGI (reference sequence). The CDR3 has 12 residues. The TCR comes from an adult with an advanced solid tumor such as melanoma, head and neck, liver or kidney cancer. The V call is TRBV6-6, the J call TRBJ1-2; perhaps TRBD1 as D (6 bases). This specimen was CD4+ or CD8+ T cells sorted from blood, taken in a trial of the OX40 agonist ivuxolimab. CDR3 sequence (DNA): TGTGCCAGCAGGATGACCGGGACATTCTACACCTTC. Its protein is CASRMTGTFYTF.